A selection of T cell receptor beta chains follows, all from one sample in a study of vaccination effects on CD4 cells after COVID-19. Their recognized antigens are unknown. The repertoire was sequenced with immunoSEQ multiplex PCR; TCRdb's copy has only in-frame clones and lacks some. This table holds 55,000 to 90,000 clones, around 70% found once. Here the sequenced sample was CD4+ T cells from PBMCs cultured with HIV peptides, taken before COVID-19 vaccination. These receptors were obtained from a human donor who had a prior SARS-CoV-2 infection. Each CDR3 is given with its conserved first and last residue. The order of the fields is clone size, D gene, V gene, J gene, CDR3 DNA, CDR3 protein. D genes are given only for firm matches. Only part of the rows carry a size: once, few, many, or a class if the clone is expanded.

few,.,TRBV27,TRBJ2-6,TGTGCCAGCAGGGGGTCTGGGGCCAACGTCCTGACTTTC,CASRGSGANVLTF
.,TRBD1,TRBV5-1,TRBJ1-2,TGCGCCAGCAGCTTGTGGGACAGGGGGCAAGGCTACACCTTC,CASSLWDRGQGYTF
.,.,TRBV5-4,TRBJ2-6,TGTGCCAGCAGCCCAGGGACCGTTCTCTGGGCCAACGTCCTGACTTTC,CASSPGTVLWANVLTF
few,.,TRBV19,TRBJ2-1,TGTGCCAGTAGTATAGCACTAACGGCAACCAATGAGCAGTTCTTC,CASSIALTATNEQFF
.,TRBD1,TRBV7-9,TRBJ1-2,TGTGCCAGCAGCGAGGACGGGACAGGGAACTATGGCTACACCTTC,CASSEDGTGNYGYTF
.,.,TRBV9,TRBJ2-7,TGTGCCAGCACCCCCGACCCGTTCCCCTACGAGCAGTACTTC,CASTPDPFPYEQYF
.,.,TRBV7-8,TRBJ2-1,TGTGCCAGCAGCTCCTGGAATGAGCAGTTCTTC,CASSSWNEQFF
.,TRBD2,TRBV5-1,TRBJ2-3,TGCGCCAGCAGCTTGTTCCCTAGCGGGAGAACAGATACGCAGTATTTT,CASSLFPSGRTDTQYF
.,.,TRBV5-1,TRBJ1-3,TGCGCCAGCCGCTCCGGGAGCTCTGGAAACACCATATATTTT,CASRSGSSGNTIYF
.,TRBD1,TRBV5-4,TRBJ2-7,TGTGCCAGCAGCTTGGACAGGGGGCGGTTCTCCTACGAGCAGTACTTC,CASSLDRGRFSYEQYF
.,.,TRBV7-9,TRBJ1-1,TGTGCCAGCACCGGATATCTCCGGGACAACACTGAAGCTTTCTTT,CASTGYLRDNTEAFF
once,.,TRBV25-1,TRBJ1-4,TGTGCCAGCAGGGCCAGAGTCGGGTCGCCCGGGAATGAAAAACTGTTTTTT,CASRARVGSPGNEKLFF
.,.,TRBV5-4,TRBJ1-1,TGTGCCAGCAGCTCGATTACCGGGACTCCTGAAGCTTTCTTT,CASSSITGTPEAFF